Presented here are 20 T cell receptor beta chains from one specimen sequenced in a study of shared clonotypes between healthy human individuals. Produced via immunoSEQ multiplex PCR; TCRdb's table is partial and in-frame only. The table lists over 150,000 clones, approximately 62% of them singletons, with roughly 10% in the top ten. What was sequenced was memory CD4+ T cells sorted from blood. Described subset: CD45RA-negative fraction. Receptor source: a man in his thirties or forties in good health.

In DNA, the CDR3 is TGTGCCACCAGCAGAGATAAGGCAGACTCAGGCTACACCTTC. Its translation: CATSRDKADSGYTF. This chain connects TRBV15 to TRBJ1-2, with no clear D. Germline CDR1 LNHNV, CDR2 YYDKDF (reference sequence). The CDR3 spans 14 residues. V was pared by 0 bases and J by 8 bases, with 13 bases between.

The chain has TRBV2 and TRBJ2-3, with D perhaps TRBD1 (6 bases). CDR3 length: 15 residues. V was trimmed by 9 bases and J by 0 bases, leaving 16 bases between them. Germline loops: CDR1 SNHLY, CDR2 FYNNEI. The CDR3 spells CAREQGLSSTDTQYF. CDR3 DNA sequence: TGTGCCAGGGAACAGGGCTTATCTAGCACAGATACGCAGTATTTT.

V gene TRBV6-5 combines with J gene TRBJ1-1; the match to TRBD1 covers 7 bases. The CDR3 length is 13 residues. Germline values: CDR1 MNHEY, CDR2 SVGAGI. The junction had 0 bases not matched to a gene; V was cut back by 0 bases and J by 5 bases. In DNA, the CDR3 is TGTGCCAGCAGTTACTCGACAGGGACTGAAGCTTTCTTT. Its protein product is CASSYSTGTEAFF.

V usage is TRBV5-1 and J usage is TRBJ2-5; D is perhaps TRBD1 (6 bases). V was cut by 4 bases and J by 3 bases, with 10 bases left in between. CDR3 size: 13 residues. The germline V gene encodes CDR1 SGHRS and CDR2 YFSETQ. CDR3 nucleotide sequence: TGCGCCAGCAGCCGACAGGAGGAAGAGACCCAGTACTTC. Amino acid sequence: CASSRQEEETQYF.

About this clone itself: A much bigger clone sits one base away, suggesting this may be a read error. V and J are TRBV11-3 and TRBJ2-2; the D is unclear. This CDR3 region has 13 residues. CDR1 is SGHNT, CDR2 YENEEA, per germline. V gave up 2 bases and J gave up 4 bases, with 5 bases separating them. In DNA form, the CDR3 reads TGTGCCAGCAGCTTAACTGTCACCGGGGAGCTGTTTTTT. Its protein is CASSLTVTGELFF. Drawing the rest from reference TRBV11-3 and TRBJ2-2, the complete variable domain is EAGVVQSPRYKIIEKKQPVAFWCNPISGHNTLYWYLQNLGQGPELLIRYENEEAVDDSQLPKDRFSAERLKGVDSTLKIQPAELGDSAVYLCASSLTVTGELFFGEGSRLTVL.

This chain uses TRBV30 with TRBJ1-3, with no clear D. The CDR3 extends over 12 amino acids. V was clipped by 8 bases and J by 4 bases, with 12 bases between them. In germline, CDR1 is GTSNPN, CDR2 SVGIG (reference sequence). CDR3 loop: CATSQWGNTIYF. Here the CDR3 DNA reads TGTGCCACCTCACAATGGGGAAACACCATATATTTT.

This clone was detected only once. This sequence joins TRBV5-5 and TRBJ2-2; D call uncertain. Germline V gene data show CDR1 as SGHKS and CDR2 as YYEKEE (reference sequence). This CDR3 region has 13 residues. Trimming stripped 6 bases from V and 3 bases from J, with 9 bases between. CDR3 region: CASNTDYTGELFF. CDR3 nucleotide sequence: TGTGCCAGCAACACAGATTACACCGGGGAGCTGTTTTTT.

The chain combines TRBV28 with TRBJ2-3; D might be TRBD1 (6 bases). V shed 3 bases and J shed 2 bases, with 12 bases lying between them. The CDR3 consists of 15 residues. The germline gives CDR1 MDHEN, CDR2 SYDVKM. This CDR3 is CASSFFGGHTDTQYF. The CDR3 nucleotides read TGTGCCAGCAGTTTCTTTGGGGGACACACAGATACGCAGTATTTT.

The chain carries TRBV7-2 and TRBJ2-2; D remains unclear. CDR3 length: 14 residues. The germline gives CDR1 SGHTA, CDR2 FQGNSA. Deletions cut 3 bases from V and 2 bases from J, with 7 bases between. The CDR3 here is CASSFLENTGELFF. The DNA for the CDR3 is TGTGCCAGCAGCTTTTTGGAAAACACCGGGGAGCTGTTTTTT.

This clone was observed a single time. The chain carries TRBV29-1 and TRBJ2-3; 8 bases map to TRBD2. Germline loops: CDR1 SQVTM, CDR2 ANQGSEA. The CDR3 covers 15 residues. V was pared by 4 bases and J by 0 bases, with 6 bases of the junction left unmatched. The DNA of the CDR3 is TGCAGCGTTGCCCTTATAGCGGGGAGCACAGATACGCAGTATTTT. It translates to CSVALIAGSTDTQYF.

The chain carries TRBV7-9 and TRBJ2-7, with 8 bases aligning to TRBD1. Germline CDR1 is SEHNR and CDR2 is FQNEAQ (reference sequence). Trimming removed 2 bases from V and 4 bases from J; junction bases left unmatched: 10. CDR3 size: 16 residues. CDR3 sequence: CASSLYKTGALYEQYF. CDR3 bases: TGTGCCAGCAGCTTATATAAGACAGGGGCCCTTTACGAGCAGTACTTC.

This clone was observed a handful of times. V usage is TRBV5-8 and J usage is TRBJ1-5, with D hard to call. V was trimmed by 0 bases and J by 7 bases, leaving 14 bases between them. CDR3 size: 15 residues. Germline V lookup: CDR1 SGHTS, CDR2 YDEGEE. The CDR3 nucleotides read TGTGCCAGCAGCTTGGCCATGAAGGGCGACCAGCCCCAGCATTTT. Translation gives CASSLAMKGDQPQHF.

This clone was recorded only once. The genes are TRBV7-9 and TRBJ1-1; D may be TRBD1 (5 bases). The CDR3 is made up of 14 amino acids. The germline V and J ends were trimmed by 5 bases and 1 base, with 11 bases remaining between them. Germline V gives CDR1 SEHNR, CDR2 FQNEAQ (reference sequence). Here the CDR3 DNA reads TGTGCCAGCAGCCCGGGACTGCCGAACACTGAAGCTTTCTTT. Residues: CASSPGLPNTEAFF.

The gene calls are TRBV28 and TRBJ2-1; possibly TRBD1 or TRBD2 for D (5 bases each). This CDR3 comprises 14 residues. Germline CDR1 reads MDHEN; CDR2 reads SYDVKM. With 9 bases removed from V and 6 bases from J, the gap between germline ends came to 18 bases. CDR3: CASLIPGPGNEQFF. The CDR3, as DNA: TGTGCCAGTCTTATACCGGGACCAGGCAATGAGCAGTTCTTC.

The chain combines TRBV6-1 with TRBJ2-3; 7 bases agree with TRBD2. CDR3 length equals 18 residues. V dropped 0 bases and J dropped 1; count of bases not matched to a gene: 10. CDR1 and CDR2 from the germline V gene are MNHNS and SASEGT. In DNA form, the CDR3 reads TGTGCCAGCAGTGAAGCAGTCCCGGGACTATCTGGCACAGATACGCAGTATTTT. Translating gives CASSEAVPGLSGTDTQYF.

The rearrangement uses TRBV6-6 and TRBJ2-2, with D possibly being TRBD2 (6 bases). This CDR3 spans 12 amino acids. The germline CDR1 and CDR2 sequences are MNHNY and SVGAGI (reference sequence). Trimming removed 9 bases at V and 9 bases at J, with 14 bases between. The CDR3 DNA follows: TGTGCCAGTAGAGTAGGGAGGTGGGAGCTGTTTTTT. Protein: CASRVGRWELFF.

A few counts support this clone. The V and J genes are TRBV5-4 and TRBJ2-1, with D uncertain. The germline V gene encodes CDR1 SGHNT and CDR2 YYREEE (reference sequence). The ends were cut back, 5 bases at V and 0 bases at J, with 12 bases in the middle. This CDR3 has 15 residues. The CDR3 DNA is TGTGCCAGCAGGTTTGGTAGCAGCTCCTACAATGAGCAGTTCTTC. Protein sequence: CASRFGSSSYNEQFF. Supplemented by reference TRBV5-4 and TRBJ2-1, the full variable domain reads ETGVTQSPTHLIKTRGQQVTLRCSSQSGHNTVSWYQQALGQGPQFIFQYYREEENGRGNFPPRFSGLQFPNYSSELNVNALELDDSALYLCASRFGSSSYNEQFFGPGTRLTVL.

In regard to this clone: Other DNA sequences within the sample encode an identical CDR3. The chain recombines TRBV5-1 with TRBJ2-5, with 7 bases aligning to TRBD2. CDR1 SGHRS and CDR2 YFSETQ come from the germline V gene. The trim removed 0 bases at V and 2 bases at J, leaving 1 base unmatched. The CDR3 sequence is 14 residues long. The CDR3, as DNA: TGCGCCAGCAGCTTGGGTAGCGGGCAAGAGACCCAGTACTTC. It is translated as CASSLGSGQETQYF.

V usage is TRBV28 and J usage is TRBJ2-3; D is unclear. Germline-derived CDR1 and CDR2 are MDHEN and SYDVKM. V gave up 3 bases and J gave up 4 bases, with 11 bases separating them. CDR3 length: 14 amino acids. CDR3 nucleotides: TGTGCCAGCAGTTTGTCGGACCGGGCAGATACGCAGTATTTT. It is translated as CASSLSDRADTQYF.

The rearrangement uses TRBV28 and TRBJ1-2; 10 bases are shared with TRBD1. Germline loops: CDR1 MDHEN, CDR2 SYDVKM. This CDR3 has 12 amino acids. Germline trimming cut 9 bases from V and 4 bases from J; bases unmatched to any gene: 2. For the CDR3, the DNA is TGTGCCAGTGGGGACAGGGGCTATGGCTACACCTTC. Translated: CASGDRGYGYTF.